The TCR beta chain under discussion was sequenced for a study of blood T cell repertoires in COVID-19. Study context: Whether acute or convalescent, the COVID-19 samples came from the United States, Italy and Spain.

How the authors handled the data: Reference gene primer amplification in the assay estimated nucleated cell counts. Measured with immunoSEQ multiplex PCR; TCRdb has only the in-frame clones, and not every one. V, J and clone size reflect that table, while D and trimming were determined from the DNA. The repertoire holds about 110,000 clones, with around 89% as singletons. The CDR3 totals 17 residues. Germline assignment: CDR1 SGHRS and CDR2 YFSETQ. V shed 0 bases and J 3 bases; nucleotides not matched to a gene: 6. The TCR comes from a woman aged 45-60 years with acute or convalescent COVID-19. The sample taken for sequencing was peripheral blood. V usage is TRBV5-1 and J usage is TRBJ2-3; 11 bases align to TRBD2. For the CDR3, the DNA is TGCGCCAGCAGCTTGGGCGCTAGCGGGGGGAGAACAGATACGCAGTATTTT. Translation: CASSLGASGGRTDTQYF.